This TCR beta chain comes out of a study of neoadjuvant anti-PD-1 for oral cavity cancer. Study-level background: Patients without progression received a fourth nivolumab dose around day 43, then surgical resection on days 50-56.

The germline V gene encodes CDR1 SNHLY and CDR2 FYNNEI. The CDR3 spans 15 residues. The V gene lost 7 bases and the J gene lost 2 bases, with 18 bases spanning the gap. Concerning this clone itself: Its antigen is as yet unknown.

Here immunoSEQ multiplex PCR was the method, and the copy in TCRdb shows in-frame clones only, minus some. The profile shows 14,000 to 15,000 clones, 55% to 75% of them singletons. Broader study findings: Each response group had just a few patients in TCR analyses.

Analysis of PBMCs was direct, with no culture step. This specimen was PBMCs, taken before nivolumab (anti-PD-1) treatment. The receptor was isolated from a person aged 40 to 85 with oral cavity squamous cell carcinoma. The J gene is TRBJ2-7, the V gene TRBV2; D unresolved. This CDR3 is CASIWGIPPTYEQYF. CDR3 nucleotide sequence: TGTGCCAGCATTTGGGGTATCCCCCCTACCTACGAGCAGTACTTC.